This T cell receptor (beta chain) originates from a study of identical twins. The study, taken as a whole, reports: Researchers reported weaker excess twin sharing in beta out-of-frame sequences. Alpha sequences out of frame and shared by twins had excess low generation probability. Cord blood beta clonotypes present at high abundance carried fewer insertions; no such pattern appeared in memory repertoires.

V was trimmed by 8 bases and J by 6 bases, leaving 20 bases between them. Germline CDR1 and CDR2: MNHNS and SASEGT. The CDR3 covers 15 residues. From the 5' RACE reads, TCRdb called clonotypes with MiXCR, one entry per CDR3 protein. The data show around 1.7 million distinct CDR3 sequences, less than 40% seen once. This clonotype was seen a few times. Its matching antigen is unknown. The sequence derives from a newborn girl in good health. The chain carries TRBV6-1 and TRBJ2-1; D tentatively fits TRBD1 or TRBD2 (5 bases each). The sequencing sample was made of cord blood. In DNA form, the CDR3 reads TGTGCCAGCGAGCCCCCAGGGAGAAGGGTCAATGAGCAGTTCTTC. Amino acids: CASEPPGRRVNEQFF.